This TCR beta chain was recorded in a study of T cells expressing NK-cell markers. CDR3 length: 17 residues. The germline V gene has CDR1 MGHRA and CDR2 YSYEKL. After re-calling the 5' RACE reads, TCRdb lists one entry per CDR3 protein, DNA absent. Across 140,000 to 150,000 distinct CDR3 sequences, the top ten clones capture approximately 12% of the sample. The sequencing sample was made of blood T cells: a sorted CD56 or NKG2C T cell subset, CD4+ or CD8+ T cells, or bulk PBMC T cells (not recorded which). This sequence originates from a man aged 18 to 35 in good health. The gene calls are TRBV4-1 and TRBJ2-2; the TRBD1 assignment by TCRdb is unverifiable without DNA. CDR3 sequence reads: CASSQDSRTGVPGDLFF.